A single sample gave rise to the 25 T cell receptor beta chains below, sequenced in a study of blood T cell repertoires in COVID-19. The table came from immunoSEQ multiplex PCR; TCRdb's copy has only in-frame clones and leaves some out. The top ten clones hold roughly 6.7% of a sample with hundreds of thousands of clones, approximately 88% of them seen once. The material sequenced was peripheral blood. These receptors came from a woman aged 25-40 years with COVID-19, enrolled during active disease.

This clone has just a few counts. This chain links TRBV11-2 with TRBJ1-3; 7 bases map to TRBD1. V lost 4 bases and J lost 2; bases outside the gene matches: 5. Germline CDR1 SGHAT, CDR2 FQNNGV. The CDR3 is 15 residues long. CDR3 loop: CASSSARGAGNTIYF. The CDR3 bases are TGTGCCAGCAGCTCAGCCAGGGGGGCTGGAAACACCATATATTTT.

The rearrangement links TRBV19 to TRBJ1-1; no firm D call. Per germline, CDR1 LNHDA and CDR2 SQIVND (reference sequence). The length of the CDR3 is 14 residues. With 0 bases removed from V and 1 base from J, the gap between germline ends came to 6 bases. The CDR3 loop is CASSIETTNTEAFF. CDR3 in DNA: TGTGCCAGTAGTATAGAGACTACGAACACTGAAGCTTTCTTT.

The rearrangement links TRBV14 to TRBJ1-2; maybe TRBD1 (5 bases). Germline V lookup: CDR1 SGHDN, CDR2 FVKESK. The CDR3 has 15 residues. Trimming took 0 bases from V and 7 from J, leaving 15 bases between them. The CDR3 DNA follows: TGTGCCAGCAGCCAAGATCTTGGGCAGGGTGCTGGCTACACCTTC. Translated, it gives CASSQDLGQGAGYTF.

This clone was recorded a few times. The V gene is TRBV24-1, the J gene TRBJ1-5, with D unclear. The germline V and J ends were trimmed by 7 bases and 6 bases, with 12 bases remaining between them. The length of the CDR3 is 13 residues. Germline V gene data show CDR1 as KGHDR and CDR2 as SFDVKD. The DNA of the CDR3 is TGTGCCACCAGCTTCGAGGGTGTTCAGCCCCAGCATTTT. It specifies CATSFEGVQPQHF.

The chain is built from TRBV6-1 and TRBJ2-6; no reliable D call. This CDR3 is 16 amino acids long. CDR1 and CDR2 (germline): MNHNS, SASEGT. Trimming shortened V by 1 base and J by 0 bases, and 7 bases separated the two germline ends. The CDR3, as DNA: TGTGCCAGCAGTGAAGTACGCAGCTCTGGGGCCAACGTCCTGACTTTC. It is translated as CASSEVRSSGANVLTF.

CDR3 sequence reads: CASSLVENSYEQYF. Here the CDR3 DNA reads TGTGCCAGCAGCTTAGTGGAGAATTCCTACGAGCAGTACTTC. The rearrangement joins TRBV11-2 to TRBJ2-7; no clear D gene. The CDR3 has 14 amino acids. V was pared by 1 base and J by 1 base, with 8 bases between. Germline loops: CDR1 SGHAT, CDR2 FQNNGV.

This chain joins TRBV4-3 and TRBJ2-7, with a weak D call TRBD1 (6 bases). Trimming cost V 4 bases and J 4 bases, with 17 bases left between them. Germline-derived CDR1 and CDR2 are LGHNA and YSLEER. The CDR3 is made up of 15 amino acids. The CDR3 reads CASSLNRDTRYEQYF. The CDR3 DNA reads TGCGCCAGCAGCCTAAACCGGGACACTCGATACGAGCAGTACTTC.

The V gene is TRBV19, the J gene TRBJ1-5, with 8 bases that match TRBD1. The V segment lost 3 bases and the J segment 5 bases; nucleotides outside the gene matches: 6. The CDR3 has 15 amino acids. Germline CDR1 LNHDA, CDR2 SQIVND (reference sequence). The CDR3 sequence is CASSMNRGEDQPQHF. The CDR3 coding sequence is TGTGCCAGTAGTATGAACAGGGGGGAGGATCAGCCCCAGCATTTT.

The CDR3 loop is CATSDGGGGLFRSYGYTF. The CDR3 bases are TGTGCCACCAGTGATGGGGGAGGGGGACTCTTTCGGAGCTATGGCTACACCTTC. The chain has TRBV24-1 and TRBJ1-2; possibly TRBD1 for D (6 bases). V was shortened by 3 bases and J by 4 bases, with 23 bases between the two germline ends. Germline lookup yields CDR1 KGHDR and CDR2 SFDVKD. CDR3 size: 18 residues.

This clone was recorded only once. The chain is built from TRBV19 and TRBJ2-7, with 8 bases lining up with TRBD1. Germline-derived CDR1 and CDR2 are LNHDA and SQIVND (reference sequence). V dropped 5 bases and J dropped 0; count of bases not matched to a gene: 0. The CDR3 has 13 residues. The CDR3 sequence is CASSGTGSYEQYF. CDR3 sequence (DNA): TGTGCCAGTAGTGGGACAGGCTCCTACGAGCAGTACTTC.

The V and J genes are TRBV5-1 and TRBJ1-3; 8 nucleotides agree with TRBD1. J lost 2 bases, V lost 1 base, and 5 bases had no gene match. CDR3 length equals 16 residues. In germline, CDR1 is SGHRS, CDR2 YFSETQ. DNA of the CDR3: TGCGCCAGCAGCTTGAGCGGACAGGGAGCTGGAAACACCATATATTTT. This encodes CASSLSGQGAGNTIYF.

The V call is TRBV6-6, the J call TRBJ1-1; tentatively, D is TRBD1 (5 bases). The CDR3 covers 14 residues. The V and J ends lost 5 bases and 0 bases respectively, with 10 bases between them. The germline gives CDR1 MNHNY, CDR2 SVGAGI (reference sequence). The CDR3 loop is CASSRGFMNTEAFF. For the CDR3, the DNA is TGTGCCAGCAGTAGGGGTTTTATGAACACTGAAGCTTTCTTT.

The V gene is TRBV10-1, the J gene TRBJ2-1, with 7 bases identical to TRBD2. The length of the CDR3 is 13 residues. Germline V gene lookup returns CDR1 WNHNN and CDR2 SYGVQD (reference sequence). V dropped 0 bases and J dropped 10; count of bases not matched to a gene: 3. For the CDR3, the DNA is TGCGCCAGCAGTGAGTCGGCGGGGGTCGAGCAGTTCTTC. Protein sequence: CASSESAGVEQFF.

This clone was recorded a few times. This sequence joins TRBV21-1 and TRBJ2-1; the table's TRBD2 call for D was not verified on the DNA. TRBV21-1 is a pseudogene. There are 15 residues in the CDR3. CDR3 coding DNA: TGTGCCAGCATCGGAGGGTTGCGATATAACAATGAGCAGTTCTTC. This translates into CASIGGLRYNNEQFF.

Written as DNA, the CDR3 is TGTGCCAGCAACCTCCCGGAGTCCGGGACACCAGAAGAGACCCAGTACTTC. Translated, it gives CASNLPESGTPEETQYF. J is TRBJ2-5 and V is TRBV14; D is possibly TRBD1 (6 bases). Trimming stripped 7 bases from V and 3 bases from J, with 24 bases between. Germline loops: CDR1 SGHDN, CDR2 FVKESK. This CDR3 spans 17 amino acids.

The V call is TRBV6-5, the J call TRBJ1-1; 7 nucleotides line up with TRBD1. Germline trimming cut 5 bases from V and 0 bases from J; bases unmatched to any gene: 6. The CDR3 is made up of 15 amino acids. CDR1 MNHEY and CDR2 SVGAGI come from the germline V gene. DNA for the CDR3: TGTGCCAGCAGTCCCCCCGGGACAGTGAACACTGAAGCTTTCTTT. Translating gives CASSPPGTVNTEAFF.

The chain is built from TRBV27 and TRBJ2-1; maybe TRBD2 (6 bases). CDR1 and CDR2 (germline): MNHEY, SMNVEV (reference sequence). With 3 bases removed from V and 5 bases from J, the gap between germline ends came to 17 bases. There are 16 residues in the CDR3. CDR3 residues: CASSLRGHGPNNEQFF. As DNA, the CDR3 is TGTGCCAGCAGTTTGCGGGGCCACGGGCCAAACAATGAGCAGTTCTTC.

The CDR3 here is CASRFTGGETQYF. CDR3 in DNA: TGTGCCAGCAGGTTCACGGGGGGAGAGACCCAGTACTTC. V gene TRBV5-6 combines with J gene TRBJ2-5, with TRBD2 matching 7 bases. The length of the CDR3 is 13 residues. CDR1 is SGHDT, CDR2 YYEEEE, per germline. With V trimmed by 5 bases and J by 4 bases, 5 bases remained unmatched.

The chain is built from TRBV4-1 and TRBJ2-7; TRBD1 aligns across 9 bases. Germline CDR1 MGHRA, CDR2 YSYEKL. The CDR3 is 16 amino acids. Trimming cost V 5 bases and J 1 base; bases outside gene matches: 9. Here the CDR3 reads CASSYSWDRVSYEQYF. The CDR3, as DNA: TGCGCCAGCAGCTACTCTTGGGACAGGGTATCCTACGAGCAGTACTTC.

This clone has more than one count but fewer than ten. The rearrangement links TRBV9 to TRBJ2-5; perhaps TRBD1 as D (6 bases). In germline, CDR1 is SGDLS, CDR2 YYNGEE. V lost 0 bases, J lost 2 bases, and 11 bases lay in between. The CDR3 has 15 amino acids. This chain's CDR3 is CASSVAGRGQETQYF. The CDR3 DNA is TGTGCCAGCAGCGTAGCGGGCAGGGGACAAGAGACCCAGTACTTC. Full variable domain (rest looked up from reference TRBV9 and TRBJ2-5): DSGVTQTPKHLITATGQRVTLRCSPRSGDLSVYWYQQSLDQGLQFLIQYYNGEERAKGNILERFSAQQFPDLHSELNLSSLELGDSALYFCASSVAGRGQETQYFGPGTRLLVL.

The V and J genes are TRBV12-3 or TRBV12-4 and TRBJ1-1, with no clear D. Deletions cut 6 bases from V and 7 bases from J, with 15 bases between. The CDR3 has 13 amino acids. The CDR3, as DNA: TGTGCCAGCAGCCCTAATCTCCTAAGTGAAGCTTTCTTT. Its protein product is CASSPNLLSEAFF.

The V call is TRBV3-1 (or the pseudogene TRBV3-2), the J call TRBJ2-5, with TRBD2 identical over 8 bases. The CDR3 totals 13 residues. Germline V lookup: CDR1 LGHDT, CDR2 YNNKEL (reference sequence). Germline trimming cut 6 bases from V and 5 bases from J; bases unmatched to any gene: 5. DNA for the CDR3: TGTGCCAGCAGAGAGCGGGGGCTGGAGACCCAGTACTTC. Protein: CASRERGLETQYF.

The rearrangement links TRBV2 to TRBJ1-3; weak D call: TRBD1 (6 bases). The CDR3 is 16 residues long. The ends were cut back, 5 bases at V and 0 bases at J, with 14 bases in the middle. CDR1 is SNHLY, CDR2 FYNNEI, per germline. The CDR3 sequence: CASSPRQARSGNTIYF. DNA of the CDR3: TGTGCCAGCAGTCCGAGACAGGCCCGCTCTGGAAACACCATATATTTT.

The CDR3 DNA reads TGCGCCAGCAGCCAAGTTGATTTTCGGGGAAAACTGTTTTTT. It translates to CASSQVDFRGKLFF. This sequence joins TRBV4-1 and TRBJ1-4, with D unclear. V lost 1 base and J lost 10, with 13 bases in between. CDR1 is MGHRA and CDR2 is YSYEKL in the germline V gene. The CDR3 has 14 residues.

The chain has TRBV4-3 and TRBJ2-5; possibly TRBD2 for D (5 bases). This CDR3 comprises 16 residues. Germline lookup yields CDR1 LGHNA and CDR2 YSLEER. With 0 bases removed from V and 0 bases from J, the gap between germline ends came to 11 bases. The CDR3 nucleotides are TGCGCCAGCAGCCAAGAAATCGGGGATCACCAAGAGACCCAGTACTTC. Residues: CASSQEIGDHQETQYF.